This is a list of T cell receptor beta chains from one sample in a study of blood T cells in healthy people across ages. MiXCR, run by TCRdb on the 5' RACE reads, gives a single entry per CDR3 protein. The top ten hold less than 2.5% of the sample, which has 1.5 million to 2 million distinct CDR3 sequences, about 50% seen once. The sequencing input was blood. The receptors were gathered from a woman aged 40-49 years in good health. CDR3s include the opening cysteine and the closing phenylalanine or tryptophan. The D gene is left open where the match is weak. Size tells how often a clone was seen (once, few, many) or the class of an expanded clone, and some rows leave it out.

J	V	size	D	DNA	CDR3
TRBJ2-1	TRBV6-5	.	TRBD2	TGTGCCAGCAGTATCACGGGGGGGCAACACAATGAGCAGTTCTTC	CASSITGGQHNEQFF
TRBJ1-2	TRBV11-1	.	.	TGTGCCAGCAGCTCCGCCCCGGGCTATGGCTACACCTTC	CASSSAPGYGYTF
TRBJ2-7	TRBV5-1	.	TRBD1	TGCGCCAGCAGCCCAGGGACAGTAGCCTACAATGAGCAGTACTTC	CASSPGTVAYNEQYF
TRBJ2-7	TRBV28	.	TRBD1	TGTGCCAGCAGTTTAGGGGACAGTTGGAACGAGCAGTACTTC	CASSLGDSWNEQYF
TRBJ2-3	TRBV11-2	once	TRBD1	TGTGCCAGCAGCTTAGATCGGACAGGGCCAGATACGCAGTATTTT	CASSLDRTGPDTQYF
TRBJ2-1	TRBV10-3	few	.	TGTGCCATCAGCGTAGCTGGTGGCAATGAGCAGTTCTTC	CAISVAGGNEQFF
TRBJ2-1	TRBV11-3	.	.	TGTGCCAGCAGCAAGTCTCCGGCTCGCGATGAGCAGTTCTTC	CASSKSPARDEQFF
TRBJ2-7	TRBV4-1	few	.	TGCGCCAGCAGCCAAGGAGCCGCGGTCTACGAGCAGTACTTC	CASSQGAAVYEQYF
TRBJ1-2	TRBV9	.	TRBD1	TGTGCCAGCAGCGGTTCAGGGGGCGGCTATGACTACACCTTC	CASSGSGGGYDYTF
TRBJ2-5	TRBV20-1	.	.	TGCAGTGCCTCCTCGCGGGGGCTTGTTACGGAGACCCAGTACTTC	CSASSRGLVTETQYF
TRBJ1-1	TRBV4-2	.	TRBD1	TGTGCCAGCACCTTGACAGGGGGCAGGGACACTGAAGCTTTCTTT	CASTLTGGRDTEAFF
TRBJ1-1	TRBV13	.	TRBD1	TGTGCCAGCAGCTTAGGAGACAGGGATTGGTTAGACACTGAAGCTTTCTTT	CASSLGDRDWLDTEAFF
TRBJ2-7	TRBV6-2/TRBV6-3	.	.	TGTGCCAGCAGTTACCGCGCAGGACAGCCCTACGAGCAGTACTTC	CASSYRAGQPYEQYF
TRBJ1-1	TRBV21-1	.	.	TGTGCCAGCAGCAATATCAGGGGGCCTATGAACACTGAAACTTTCTTT	CASSNIRGPMNTETFF
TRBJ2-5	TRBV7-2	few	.	TGTGCCAGCAGCTGGGGCAGCGAGGAGACCCAGTACTTC	CASSWGSEETQYF
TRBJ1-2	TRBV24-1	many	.	TGTGCCACCAGTGACTCGACTCTCACTGGGGGCTACACCTTC	CATSDSTLTGGYTF
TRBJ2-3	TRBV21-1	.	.	TGTGCCAGCAACCTTAGGGGGACAGATACGCAGTATTTT	CASNLRGTDTQYF
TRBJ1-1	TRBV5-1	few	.	TGCGCCAGCACTGACCCCGCGGACACTGAAGCTTTCTTT	CASTDPADTEAFF
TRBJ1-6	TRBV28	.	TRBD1	TGTGCCAGCAGTTTACCGGGACAGTATAATTCACCCCTCCACTTT	CASSLPGQYNSPLHF
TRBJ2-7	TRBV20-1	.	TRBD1	TGCAGTGCTAGCGGGACAGAGTACGAGCAGTACTTC	CSASGTEYEQYF
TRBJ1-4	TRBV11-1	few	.	TGTGCCAGCAGCCGCGACAGGATGGCAACTAATGAAAAACTGTTTTTT	CASSRDRMATNEKLFF
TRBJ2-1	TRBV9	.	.	TGTGCCAGCAGCGTAACCGTTCATGAGCAGTTCTTC	CASSVTVHEQFF